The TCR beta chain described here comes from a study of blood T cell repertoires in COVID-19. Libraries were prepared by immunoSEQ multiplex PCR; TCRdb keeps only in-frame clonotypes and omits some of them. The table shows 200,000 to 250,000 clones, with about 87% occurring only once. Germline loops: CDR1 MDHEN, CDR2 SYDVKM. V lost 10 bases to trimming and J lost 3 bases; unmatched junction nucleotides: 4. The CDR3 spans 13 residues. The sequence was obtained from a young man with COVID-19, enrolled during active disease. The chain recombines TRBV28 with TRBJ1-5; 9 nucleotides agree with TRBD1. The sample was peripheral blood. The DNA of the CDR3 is TGTGCCACCGACAGGGGGGACAATCAGCCCCAGCATTTT. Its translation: CATDRGDNQPQHF.